These 2 T cell receptor beta chains share one sample of origin, sequenced in a study of naive and memory T cell subsets (TCRdb year 2017). Library construction relied on UMI-ligation and nested PCR. Sequencing relied on an Illumina MiSeq. The beta constant-region primer was an equimolar mix of two oligonucleotides covering both TRBC1 and TRBC2. TCRdb reprocessing: public reads trimmed at Q25 with fastp, clones called with MiXCR, in-frame beta chains kept. CDR3 protein duplicates are merged, each entry listing the most common genes and DNA. The sample data list tens of thousands of distinct CDR3 sequences, and about 10% of these were observed just once. The ten biggest clones cover around 18% of the sample. The material sequenced was central memory CD8+ T cells from blood. Explained via the paper, the cell subset or site label denotes: central memory, CD45RA- CD27+. These receptors were obtained from a human donor in good health.

There are many counts of this clonotype. The chain has TRBV27 and TRBJ2-3; D might be TRBD2 (7 bases). The germline V gene encodes CDR1 MNHEY and CDR2 SMNVEV (reference sequence). The CDR3 runs 15 residues. V was clipped by 6 bases and J by 3 bases, with 16 bases between them. CDR3 residues: CASSRSAGATDTQYF. Written as DNA, the CDR3 is TGTGCCAGCAGCCGAAGTGCGGGGGCGACAGATACGCAGTATTTT.

The V call is TRBV20-1, the J call TRBJ1-2, with a tentative D call TRBD1 (6 bases). The CDR3 has 13 residues. CDR1 and CDR2 from the germline V gene are DFQATT and SNEGSKA (reference sequence). V lost 0 bases and J 3 bases, leaving 8 bases between the germline ends. The CDR3 reads CSARDPGDYGYTF. Here the CDR3 DNA reads TGCAGTGCTAGAGATCCAGGGGACTATGGCTACACCTTC.